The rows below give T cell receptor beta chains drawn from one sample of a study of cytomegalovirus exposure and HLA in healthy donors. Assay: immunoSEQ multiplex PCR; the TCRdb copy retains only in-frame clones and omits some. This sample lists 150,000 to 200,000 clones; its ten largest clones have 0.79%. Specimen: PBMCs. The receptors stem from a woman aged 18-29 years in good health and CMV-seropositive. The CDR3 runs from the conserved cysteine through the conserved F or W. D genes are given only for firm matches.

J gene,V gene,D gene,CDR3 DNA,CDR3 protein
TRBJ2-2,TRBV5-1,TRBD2,TGCGCCAGCAGCTTGTTAGTTCTAGCGGGAGTAGCCGGGGAGCTGTTTTTT,CASSLLVLAGVAGELFF
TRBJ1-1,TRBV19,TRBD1,TGTGCCAGTACCATCGGAGGGGACAGTGAAGCTTTCTTT,CASTIGGDSEAFF
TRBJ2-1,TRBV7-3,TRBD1,TGTGCCAGCAGCTTGGGACAGGGGGACAATGAGCAGTTCTTC,CASSLGQGDNEQFF
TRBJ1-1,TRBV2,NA,TGTGCCAGCAGTGATGGGCAGGGGAGCACTGAAGCTTTCTTT,CASSDGQGSTEAFF
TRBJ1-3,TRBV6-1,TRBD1,TGTGCCAGCAGTGAAGCGCTTCAGGGGGCTGGAAACACCATATATTTT,CASSEALQGAGNTIYF
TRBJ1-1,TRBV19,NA,TGTGCCAGTAGTATCTGGGGACTTGGGACTCTAAACACTGAAGCTTTCTTT,CASSIWGLGTLNTEAFF
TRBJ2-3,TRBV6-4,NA,TGTGCCAGCAGTGACTCGGTCTCAGTCACAGATACGCAGTATTTT,CASSDSVSVTDTQYF
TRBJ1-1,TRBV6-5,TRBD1,TGTGCCAGCAGTTCCGTACAGGGGCCTGAAGCTTTCTTT,CASSSVQGPEAFF
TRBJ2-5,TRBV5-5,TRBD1,TGTGCCAGCAGCCAGACAGGGATTGGGGAGACCCAGTACTTC,CASSQTGIGETQYF
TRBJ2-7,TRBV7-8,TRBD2,TGTGCCAGCAGCGAGCGCACTAGCGGGAGCGGGGCTACGGAGCAGTACTTC,CASSERTSGSGATEQYF
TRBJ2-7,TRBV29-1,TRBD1,TGCAGCGTTGAAGTTGGACAGGGGGCCTACGAGCAGTACTTC,CSVEVGQGAYEQYF
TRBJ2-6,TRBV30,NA,TGTGCCTGGAGTGTACAGGCGACTGGTGCCCTGACTTTC,CAWSVQATGALTF
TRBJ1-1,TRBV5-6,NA,TGTGCCAGCAGCTGGGGGGGGAGGGCCTCGGAAGCTTTCTTT,CASSWGGRASEAFF
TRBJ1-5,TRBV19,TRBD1,TGTGCCAGTAGTATAGGAGCAGGGGGGAATCAGCCCCAGCATTTT,CASSIGAGGNQPQHF
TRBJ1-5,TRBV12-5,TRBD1,TGTGCTAGTGGTTTGATGACAGGGGGGTATCAGCCCCAGCATTTT,CASGLMTGGYQPQHF
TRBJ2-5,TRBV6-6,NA,TGTGCCAGCAGTTCCCCTGAGGGTCAAGAGACCCAGTACTTC,CASSSPEGQETQYF
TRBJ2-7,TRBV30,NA,TGTGCCTGTTCGATGGGCAGTAATAGGGAGCAGTACTTC,CACSMGSNREQYF
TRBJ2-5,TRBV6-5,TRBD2,TGTGCCAGCAGTTTACGAGGGGAGGGAGAGACCCAGTACTTC,CASSLRGEGETQYF
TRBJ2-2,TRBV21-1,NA,TGTGCCAGCAGACTCTTCCCGACTCACACCGGGGAGCTGTTTTTT,CASRLFPTHTGELFF
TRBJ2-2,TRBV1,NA,TGCACCAGCAGCCGAGTGAGACTAGCGGCTTCGAACACCGGGGAGCTGTTTTTT,CTSSRVRLAASNTGELFF
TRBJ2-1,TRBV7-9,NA,TGTGCCAGCAGCTTCGGGGGTCGGGACAATGAGCAGTTCTTC,CASSFGGRDNEQFF
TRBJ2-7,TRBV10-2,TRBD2,TGCGCCAGCACCCGCCAACTAGCGGGGGGGTCCTACGAGCAGTACTTC,CASTRQLAGGSYEQYF
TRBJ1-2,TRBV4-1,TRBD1,TGCGCCAGCAGCCAGAGGACAGGGGACGGCTACACCTTC,CASSQRTGDGYTF
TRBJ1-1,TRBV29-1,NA,TGCAGCGTTGGACAGATGAACACTGAAGCTTTCTTT,CSVGQMNTEAFF
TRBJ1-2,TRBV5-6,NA,TGTGCCAGCAGCTCGAGGCAAGTCGCCAACTATGGCTACACCTTC,CASSSRQVANYGYTF
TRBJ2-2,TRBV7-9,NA,TGTGCCAGCAGCTTAGAGGGGGTCGGGGAGCTGTTTTTT,CASSLEGVGELFF
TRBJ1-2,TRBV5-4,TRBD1,TGTGCCAGCAGTCCCGGGACAGCCCTGAACTATGGCTACACCTTC,CASSPGTALNYGYTF
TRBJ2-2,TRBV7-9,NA,TGTGCCAGCAGCCTTCCACTCGCAATAAACACCGGGGAGCTGTTTTTT,CASSLPLAINTGELFF
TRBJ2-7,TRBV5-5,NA,TGTGCCAGCAGCTTGGTCTCGGGTAGACAGTTCTCCTACGAGCAGTACTTC,CASSLVSGRQFSYEQYF
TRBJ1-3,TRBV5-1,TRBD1,TGCGCCAGCAGCTCCGGGACAGGGAACTCTGGAAACACCATATATTTT,CASSSGTGNSGNTIYF
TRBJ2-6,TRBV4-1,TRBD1,TGCGCCAGCAGCCGGGACAGGGTGTCGGGGGCCAACGTCCTGACTTTC,CASSRDRVSGANVLTF